The present T cell receptor beta chain was sequenced within a study of identical twins. V was pared by 6 bases and J by 2 bases, with 9 bases of the junction left unmatched. This CDR3 is built from 15 residues. The germline gives CDR1 SQVTM, CDR2 ANQGSEA. From the 5' RACE reads, TCRdb called clonotypes with MiXCR, one entry per CDR3 protein. The sample shows approximately 190,000 distinct CDR3 sequences, about 15% of them seen only once. This sample also belongs to another study, concerning T cells expressing NK-cell markers. That paper notes: Sorted CD3+CD56-NKG2C+, CD3+CD56+NKG2C- and CD3+CD56+NKG2C+ T cells were the source of the TCR beta repertoires.

This TCR was recovered from a woman under 30 in good health. This chain links TRBV29-1 with TRBJ2-1, with 8 bases fitting TRBD1. The sequenced material came from CD8+ T cells sorted from blood. The CDR3 DNA follows: TGCAGCGTCGAGCGTAGGACAGGGACCTACAATGAGCAGTTCTTC. Its translation is CSVERRTGTYNEQFF.